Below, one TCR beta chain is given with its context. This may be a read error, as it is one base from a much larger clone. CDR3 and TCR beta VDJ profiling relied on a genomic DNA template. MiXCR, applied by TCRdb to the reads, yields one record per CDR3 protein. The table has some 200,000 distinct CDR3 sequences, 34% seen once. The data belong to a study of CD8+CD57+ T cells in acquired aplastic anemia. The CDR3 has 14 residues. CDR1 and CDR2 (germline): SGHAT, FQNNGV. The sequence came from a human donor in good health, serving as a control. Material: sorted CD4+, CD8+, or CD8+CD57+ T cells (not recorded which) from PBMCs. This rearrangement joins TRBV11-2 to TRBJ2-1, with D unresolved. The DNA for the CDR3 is TGTGCCAGCAGCTTAGATTACGCTACCAATGAGCAGCTCTTC. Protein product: CASSLDYATNEQLF. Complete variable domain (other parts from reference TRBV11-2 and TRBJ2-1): EAGVAQSPRYKIIEKRQSVAFWCNPISGHATLYWYQQILGQGPKLLIQFQNNGVVDDSQLPKDRFSAERLKGVDSTLKIQPAKLEDSAVYLCASSLDYATNEQLFGPGTRLTVL.